A selection of T cell receptor beta chains follows, all from one sample in a study of blood T cell repertoires in COVID-19. The table came from immunoSEQ multiplex PCR; TCRdb's copy has only in-frame clones and leaves some out. The data contain about 250,000 clones, around 90% of them singletons. The sample comprised peripheral blood. The receptor set was obtained from a woman aged 55 to 70 with COVID-19, enrolled during active disease. Each CDR3 is given with its conserved first and last residue. The D gene is left open where the match is weak. Some rows mark clone size as missing; the rest say once, few, many or name a class of expanded clone.

>few|TRBJ1-2|15|TRBD1|TRBV9
CASSAEGTAWYGYTF
TGTGCCAGCAGCGCAGAGGGGACAGCATGGTATGGCTACACCTTC
>-|TRBJ2-5|15|-|TRBV6-6
CASSPRGTNQETQYF
TGTGCCAGCAGTCCCAGGGGTACGAACCAAGAGACCCAGTACTTC
>-|TRBJ1-5|15|TRBD1|TRBV27
CASSLQGARSQPQHF
TGTGCCAGCAGTCTACAGGGGGCGCGGAGTCAGCCCCAGCATTTT
>-|TRBJ1-2|14|TRBD1|TRBV19
CASSILGGGGGYTF
TGTGCCAGTAGTATATTAGGAGGGGGCGGCGGCTACACCTTC
>-|TRBJ1-5|16|-|TRBV27
CASSLSPRAFNQPQHF
TGTGCCAGCAGTTTATCTCCGAGGGCCTTCAATCAGCCCCAGCATTTT
>-|TRBJ1-4|16|TRBD1|TRBV5-1
CASSYEGTGGNEKLFF
TGCGCCAGCAGCTATGAGGGGACAGGGGGGAATGAAAAACTGTTTTTT
>-|TRBJ1-6|17|-|TRBV15
CATSRDYMVAAVPPLHF
TGTGCCACCAGCAGAGATTATATGGTGGCTGCGGTGCCACCCCTCCACTTT
>many|TRBJ1-3|16|TRBD1|TRBV7-9
CASSPMTGFGRDTIYF
TGTGCCAGCAGCCCAATGACAGGGTTCGGTCGGGACACCATATATTTT
>-|TRBJ1-3|16|TRBD1|TRBV10-1
CASSSTGNHLWDTIYF
TGCGCCAGCAGTTCGACAGGGAATCATCTGTGGGACACCATATATTTT
>-|TRBJ1-1|14|TRBD1|TRBV27
CASSNRGPNTEAFF
TGTGCCAGCAGCAACAGGGGACCGAACACTGAAGCTTTCTTT
>-|TRBJ2-7|15|-|TRBV6-6
CASSYYLQGTYEQYF
TGTGCCAGCAGTTATTATCTCCAGGGTACCTACGAGCAGTACTTC
>few|TRBJ2-1|14|TRBD2|TRBV6-4
CASSQAGAPSEQFF
TGTGCCAGCTCTCAAGCGGGGGCCCCCTCTGAGCAGTTCTTC
>-|TRBJ2-1|15|-|TRBV10-1
CASSEGRGSGNEQFF
TGCGCCAGCAGTGAAGGTAGGGGTAGCGGCAATGAGCAGTTCTTC
>few|TRBJ1-5|19|TRBD1|TRBV7-6
CASSPSVAGGRFSNQPQHF
TGTGCCAGCAGCCCATCGGTGGCAGGGGGCCGTTTTAGCAATCAGCCCCAGCATTTT
>-|TRBJ2-7|19|TRBD2|TRBV3-1/TRBV3-2
CASSQDPTGGAGRTYEQYF
TGTGCCAGCAGCCAAGATCCCACCGGGGGGGCAGGGCGCACCTACGAGCAGTACTTC
>-|TRBJ2-5|14|-|TRBV5-1
CASRGEELVETQYF
TGCGCCAGCAGAGGGGAAGAATTGGTGGAGACCCAGTACTTC
>-|TRBJ1-1|11|-|TRBV20-1
CSVRTNTEAFF
TGCAGTGTGAGGACAAACACTGAAGCTTTCTTT
>-|TRBJ2-1|16|TRBD2|TRBV18
CASSPLGGTANNEQFF
TGTGCCAGCTCACCATTGGGGGGGACTGCGAACAATGAGCAGTTCTTC
>-|TRBJ2-7|13|-|TRBV5-1
CASSLARQDEQYF
TGCGCCAGCAGCTTGGCCCGACAGGACGAGCAGTACTTC
>few|TRBJ1-1|13|-|TRBV19
CASSGRVNTEAFF
TGTGCCTCAAGCGGGCGCGTGAACACTGAAGCTTTCTTT
>-|TRBJ1-2|15|TRBD1|TRBV9
CASSVGTGGFYGYTF
TGTGCCAGCAGCGTAGGGACAGGGGGCTTCTATGGCTACACCTTC